A selection of T cell receptor beta chains follows, all from one sample in a study of response to subunit inactivated influenza vaccine. Using its own MiXCR run on the RT-PCR reads, TCRdb lists one record per CDR3 protein. Of roughly 500,000 distinct CDR3 sequences listed, 16% are singletons. Here the sequenced sample was CD4+ T cells sorted from PBMCs, taken 23 months after vaccination. These receptors originate from a man aged 45 to 70 who received an inactivated influenza vaccine. The CDR3 runs from the conserved cysteine through the conserved F or W. The order of the fields is CDR3 protein, CDR3 DNA, V gene, clone size, J gene, D gene. A D gene is named only where the DNA matches it firmly. Where a row states a size, it is once, few, many or the class of an expanded clone; other rows omit it.

CASSDTSGGPHNEQFF	TGCGCCAGCAGCGATACTAGCGGGGGACCCCACAATGAGCAGTTCTTC	TRBV5-1	few	TRBJ2-1	TRBD2
CTSSLGGGGAITDTQYF	TGTACCAGCAGTTTAGGCGGCGGGGGGGCTATAACAGATACGCAGTATTTT	TRBV12-3/TRBV12-4	.	TRBJ2-3	TRBD2
CASSLATGPDYGYTF	TGTGCCAGCAGCTTAGCCACAGGGCCCGACTATGGCTACACCTTC	TRBV7-8	few	TRBJ1-2	.
CSARDMTSAGETQYF	TGCAGTGCTAGAGATATGACTAGCGCGGGGGAGACCCAGTACTTC	TRBV20-1	.	TRBJ2-5	TRBD2
CASSLGAANYEQYF	TGCGCCAGCAGCTTGGGGGCCGCAAACTACGAGCAGTACTTC	TRBV5-1	.	TRBJ2-7	.
CSAKSPRGVTGELFF	TGCAGTGCTAAGTCTCCGCGGGGGGTCACCGGGGAGCTGTTTTTT	TRBV20-1	many	TRBJ2-2	TRBD2
CASSLTQGADTQYF	TGTGCCAGCAGCTTAACACAGGGGGCAGATACGCAGTATTTT	TRBV7-9	few	TRBJ2-3	TRBD1
CASSQDPADPYGYTF	TGCGCCAGCAGCCAAGATCCGGCGGATCCCTATGGCTACACCTTC	TRBV4-3	few	TRBJ1-2	.
CASSHRQGRANEKLFF	TGTGCCAGCAGCCATAGGCAGGGGCGGGCTAATGAAAAACTGTTTTTT	TRBV4-2	.	TRBJ1-4	.
CASSQAAGVTTDTQYF	TGTGCCAGCAGCCAAGCGGCGGGAGTGACCACAGATACGCAGTATTTT	TRBV3-1	few	TRBJ2-3	TRBD2
CAASRGYNEQFF	TGTGCCGCTTCCCGGGGGTACAATGAGCAGTTCTTC	TRBV30	many	TRBJ2-1	.
CASSLAVSSGRAEAYNEQFF	TGCGCCAGCAGCTTGGCCGTCTCGAGCGGGAGGGCCGAAGCCTACAATGAGCAGTTCTTC	TRBV5-1	few	TRBJ2-1	TRBD2
CASSWGGSSGANVLTF	TGTGCCAGCAGCTGGGGCGGTTCCTCTGGGGCCAACGTCCTGACTTTC	TRBV7-2	.	TRBJ2-6	.
CASSPGTANTYEQYF	TGCGCCAGCAGCCCCGGGACAGCAAATACCTACGAGCAGTACTTC	TRBV5-1	many	TRBJ2-7	TRBD1
CASSDGGFPTNEKLFF	TGCGCCAGCAGTGACGGTGGCTTCCCAACTAATGAAAAACTGTTTTTT	TRBV10-2	few	TRBJ1-4	.
CAISDLRTSSYNEQFF	TGTGCCATCAGTGATCTACGGACTAGCTCCTACAATGAGCAGTTCTTC	TRBV10-3	.	TRBJ2-1	TRBD2
CASSYGPGQKTVDTQYF	TGTGCCAGCAGTTATGGTCCGGGACAAAAAACGGTAGATACGCAGTATTTT	TRBV6-2/TRBV6-3	.	TRBJ2-3	.
CSVGVDRQTQYF	TGCAGCGTGGGGGTTGACCGACAGACCCAGTACTTC	TRBV29-1	.	TRBJ2-5	.
CASSPGLAGELNEQFF	TGTGCCAGCAGTCCGGGACTAGCGGGAGAGTTGAATGAGCAGTTCTTC	TRBV28	few	TRBJ2-1	TRBD2
CSAREGSSGRTDTQYF	TGCAGTGCTAGAGAGGGGTCTAGCGGGAGAACAGATACGCAGTATTTT	TRBV20-1	few	TRBJ2-3	TRBD2
CASSLTAGRENEKLFF	TGTGCCAGCAGCCTCACCGCCGGCAGAGAGAATGAAAAACTGTTTTTT	TRBV7-2	.	TRBJ1-4	.
CASSQVNRRDNPYYNEQFF	TGTGCCAGCAGCCAAGTAAATCGTAGGGACAATCCCTACTACAATGAGCAGTTCTTC	TRBV14	.	TRBJ2-1	.
CASSRTGGDEKLFF	TGTGCCAGCAGCAGGACAGGGGGTGATGAAAAACTGTTTTTT	TRBV7-2	few	TRBJ1-4	TRBD1
CASSRRQGADNEQFF	TGTGCCAGCAGTCGACGACAGGGGGCTGACAATGAGCAGTTCTTC	TRBV6-1	.	TRBJ2-1	TRBD1
CASSFSSSYEQYF	TGTGCCAGCAGTTTTTCGAGTTCCTACGAGCAGTACTTC	TRBV12-3/TRBV12-4	many	TRBJ2-7	.
CASSWDSDNQPQHF	TGTGCCAGCAGTTGGGACAGTGACAATCAGCCCCAGCATTTT	TRBV12-3/TRBV12-4	many	TRBJ1-5	TRBD1
CASSFLQRLGAQYF	TGTGCCAGCAGTTTTCTTCAGCGGTTGGGGGCCCAGTACTTC	TRBV28	.	TRBJ2-5	.
CASSSRQARGTGELFF	TGTGCCAGCAGCTCCCGACAGGCTCGGGGCACCGGGGAGCTGTTTTTT	TRBV11-3	.	TRBJ2-2	.